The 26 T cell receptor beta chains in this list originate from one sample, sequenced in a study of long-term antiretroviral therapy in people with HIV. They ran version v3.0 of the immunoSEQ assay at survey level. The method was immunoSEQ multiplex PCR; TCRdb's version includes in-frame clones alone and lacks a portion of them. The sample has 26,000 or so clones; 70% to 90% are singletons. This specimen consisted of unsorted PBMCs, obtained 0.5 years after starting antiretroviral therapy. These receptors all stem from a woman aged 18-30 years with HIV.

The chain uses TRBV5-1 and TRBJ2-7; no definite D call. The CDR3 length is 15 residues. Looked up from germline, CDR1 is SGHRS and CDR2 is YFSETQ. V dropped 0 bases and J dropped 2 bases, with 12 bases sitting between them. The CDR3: CASSLEKMVTYEQYF. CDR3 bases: TGCGCCAGCAGCTTGGAGAAGATGGTGACCTACGAGCAGTACTTC.

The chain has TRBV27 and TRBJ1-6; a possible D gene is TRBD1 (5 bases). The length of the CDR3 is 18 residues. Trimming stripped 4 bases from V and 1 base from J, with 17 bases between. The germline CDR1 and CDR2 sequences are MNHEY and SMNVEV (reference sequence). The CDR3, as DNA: TGTGCCAGCAGTTCGGGGACCTCCCAACCATCCTATAATTCACCCCTCCACTTT. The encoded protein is CASSSGTSQPSYNSPLHF.

Here the CDR3 reads CASSAGTLNTGELFF. In nucleotides, the CDR3 is TGTGCCAGCAGCGCCGGGACACTGAACACCGGGGAGCTGTTTTTT. This chain uses TRBV9 with TRBJ2-2; tentatively, D is TRBD1 (6 bases). Germline assignment: CDR1 SGDLS and CDR2 YYNGEE. This CDR3 has 15 amino acids. Trimming removed 3 bases from V and 1 base from J, with 10 bases in between. The full variable domain, its missing parts supplied by reference TRBV9 and TRBJ2-2, is DSGVTQTPKHLITATGQRVTLRCSPRSGDLSVYWYQQSLDQGLQFLIQYYNGEERAKGNILERFSAQQFPDLHSELNLSSLELGDSALYFCASSAGTLNTGELFFGEGSRLTVL.

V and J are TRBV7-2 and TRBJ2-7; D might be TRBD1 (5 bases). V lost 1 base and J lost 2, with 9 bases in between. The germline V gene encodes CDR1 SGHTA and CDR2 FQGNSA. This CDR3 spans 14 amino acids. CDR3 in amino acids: CASSLGGSTYEQYF. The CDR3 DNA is TGTGCCAGCAGCTTAGGGGGCAGTACCTACGAGCAGTACTTC. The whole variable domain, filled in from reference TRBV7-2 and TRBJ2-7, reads GAGVSQSPSNKVTEKGKDVELRCDPISGHTALYWYRQSLGQGLEFLIYFQGNSAPDKSGLPSDRFSAERTGGSVSTLTIQRTQQEDSAVYLCASSLGGSTYEQYFGPGTRLTVT.

This chain's CDR3 is CASSSGTGYTEAFF. CDR3 DNA sequence: TGTGCCAGCAGCTCCGGGACAGGGTACACTGAAGCTTTCTTT. The V gene is TRBV7-9, the J gene TRBJ1-1; 9 nucleotides agree with TRBD1. Germline V CDR1 and CDR2: SEHNR, FQNEAQ (reference sequence). J lost 3 bases, V lost 4 bases, and 3 bases had no gene match. This CDR3 comprises 14 residues.

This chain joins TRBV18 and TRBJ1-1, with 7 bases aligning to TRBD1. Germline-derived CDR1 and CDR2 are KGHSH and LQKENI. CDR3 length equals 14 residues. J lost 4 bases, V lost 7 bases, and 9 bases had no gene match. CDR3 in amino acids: CASYKQGRGTEAFF. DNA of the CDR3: TGTGCCAGCTACAAACAGGGGAGAGGCACTGAAGCTTTCTTT.

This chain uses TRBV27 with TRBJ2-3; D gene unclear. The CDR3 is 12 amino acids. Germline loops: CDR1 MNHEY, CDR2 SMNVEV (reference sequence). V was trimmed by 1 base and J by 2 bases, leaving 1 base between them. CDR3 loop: CASSLYTDTQYF. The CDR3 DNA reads TGTGCCAGCAGTTTATACACAGATACGCAGTATTTT.

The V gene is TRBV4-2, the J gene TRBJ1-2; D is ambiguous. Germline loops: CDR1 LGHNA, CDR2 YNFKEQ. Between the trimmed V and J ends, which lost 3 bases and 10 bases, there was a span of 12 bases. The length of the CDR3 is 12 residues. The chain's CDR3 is CASSHQSRLYTF. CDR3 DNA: TGTGCCAGCAGCCATCAATCCAGACTCTACACCTTC.

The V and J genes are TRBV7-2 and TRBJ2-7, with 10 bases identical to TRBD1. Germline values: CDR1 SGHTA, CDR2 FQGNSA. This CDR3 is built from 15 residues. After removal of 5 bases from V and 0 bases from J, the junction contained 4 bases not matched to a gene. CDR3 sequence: CASSLWTGGSYEQYF. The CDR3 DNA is TGTGCCAGCAGCCTCTGGACAGGGGGCTCCTACGAGCAGTACTTC.

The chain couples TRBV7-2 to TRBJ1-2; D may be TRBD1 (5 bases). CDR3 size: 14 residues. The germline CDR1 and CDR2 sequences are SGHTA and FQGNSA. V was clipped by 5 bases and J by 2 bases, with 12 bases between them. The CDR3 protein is CASSADSVNYGYTF. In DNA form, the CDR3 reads TGTGCCAGCAGCGCCGACAGTGTGAACTATGGCTACACCTTC.

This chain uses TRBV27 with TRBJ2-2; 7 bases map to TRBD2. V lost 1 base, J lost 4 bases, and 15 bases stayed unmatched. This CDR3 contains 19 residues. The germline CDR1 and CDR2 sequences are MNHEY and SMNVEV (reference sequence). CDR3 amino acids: CASSLWGGHSGTGTGELFF. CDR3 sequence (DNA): TGTGCCAGCAGTTTATGGGGAGGGCACAGCGGGACGGGCACCGGGGAGCTGTTTTTT.

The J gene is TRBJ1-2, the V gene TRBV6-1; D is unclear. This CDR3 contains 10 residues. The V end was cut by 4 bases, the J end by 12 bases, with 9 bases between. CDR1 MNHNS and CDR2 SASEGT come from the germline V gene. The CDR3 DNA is TGTGCCAGCAGTGTGTTGCTCCACACCTTC. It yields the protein CASSVLLHTF.

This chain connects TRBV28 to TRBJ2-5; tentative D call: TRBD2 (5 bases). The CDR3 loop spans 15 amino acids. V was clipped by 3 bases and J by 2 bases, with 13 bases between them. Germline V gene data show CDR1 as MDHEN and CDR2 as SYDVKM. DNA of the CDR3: TGTGCCAGCAGTTTGCTGGGAGACGGGCAAGAGACCCAGTACTTC. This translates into CASSLLGDGQETQYF.

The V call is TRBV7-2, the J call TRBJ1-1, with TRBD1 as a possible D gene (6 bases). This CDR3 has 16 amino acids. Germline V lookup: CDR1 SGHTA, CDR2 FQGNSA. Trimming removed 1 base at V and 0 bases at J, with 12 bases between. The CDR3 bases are TGTGCCAGCAGCTTAGAGATGGGGGCCGTGAACACTGAAGCTTTCTTT. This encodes CASSLEMGAVNTEAFF.

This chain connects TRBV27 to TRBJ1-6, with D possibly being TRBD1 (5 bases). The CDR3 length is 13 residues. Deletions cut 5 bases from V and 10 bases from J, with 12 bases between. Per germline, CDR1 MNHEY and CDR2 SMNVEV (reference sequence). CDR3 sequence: CASSEGQGSPLHF. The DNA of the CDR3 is TGTGCCAGCAGTGAGGGGCAGGGCTCACCCCTCCACTTT.

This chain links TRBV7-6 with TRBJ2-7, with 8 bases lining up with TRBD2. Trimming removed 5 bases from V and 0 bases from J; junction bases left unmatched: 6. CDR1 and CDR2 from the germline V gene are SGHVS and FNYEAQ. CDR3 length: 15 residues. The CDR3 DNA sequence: TGTGCCAGCAGCACTTCGAGCGGGAGCTCCTACGAGCAGTACTTC. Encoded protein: CASSTSSGSSYEQYF.

CDR3 loop: CASSDRMTGSDGYTF. As DNA, the CDR3 is TGTGCCAGCAGTGACCGTATGACAGGGAGCGATGGCTACACCTTC. This rearrangement joins TRBV25-1 to TRBJ1-2; 7 bases fit TRBD1. Germline CDR1 reads MGHDK; CDR2 reads SYGVNS. This CDR3 region has 15 residues. With 3 bases clipped from V and 6 bases from J, the junction kept 10 bases outside the gene matches.

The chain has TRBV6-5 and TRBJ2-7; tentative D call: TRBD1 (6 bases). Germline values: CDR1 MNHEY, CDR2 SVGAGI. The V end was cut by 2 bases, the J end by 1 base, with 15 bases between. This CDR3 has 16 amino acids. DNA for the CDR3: TGTGCCAGCAGTTACCCCTCCACAGGGTTTTCCTACGAGCAGTACTTC. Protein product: CASSYPSTGFSYEQYF.

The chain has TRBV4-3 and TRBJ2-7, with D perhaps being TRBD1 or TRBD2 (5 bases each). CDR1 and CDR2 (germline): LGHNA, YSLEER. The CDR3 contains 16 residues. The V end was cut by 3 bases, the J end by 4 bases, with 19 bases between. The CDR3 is CASSQDLRDGSYEQYF. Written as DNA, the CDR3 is TGCGCCAGCAGCCAGGACCTCCGGGACGGAAGTTACGAGCAGTACTTC.

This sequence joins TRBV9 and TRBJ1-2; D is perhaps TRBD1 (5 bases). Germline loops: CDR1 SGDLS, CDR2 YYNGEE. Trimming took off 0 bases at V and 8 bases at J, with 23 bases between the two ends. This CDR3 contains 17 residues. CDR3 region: CASSVAGSPPLLTGYTF. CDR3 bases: TGTGCCAGCAGCGTAGCAGGGTCACCCCCCCTATTAACAGGCTACACCTTC.

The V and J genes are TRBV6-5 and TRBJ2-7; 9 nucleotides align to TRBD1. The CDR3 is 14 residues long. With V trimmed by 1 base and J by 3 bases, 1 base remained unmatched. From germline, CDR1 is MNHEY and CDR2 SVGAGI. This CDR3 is CASSYWDRVYEQYF. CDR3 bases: TGTGCCAGCAGTTACTGGGACAGGGTCTACGAGCAGTACTTC.

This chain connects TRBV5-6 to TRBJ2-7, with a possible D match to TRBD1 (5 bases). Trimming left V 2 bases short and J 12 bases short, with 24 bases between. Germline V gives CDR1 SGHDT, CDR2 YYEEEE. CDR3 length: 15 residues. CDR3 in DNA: TGTGCCAGCAGCTTAGGGTTGATCTGGGTGGACACCTTGTACTTC. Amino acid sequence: CASSLGLIWVDTLYF.

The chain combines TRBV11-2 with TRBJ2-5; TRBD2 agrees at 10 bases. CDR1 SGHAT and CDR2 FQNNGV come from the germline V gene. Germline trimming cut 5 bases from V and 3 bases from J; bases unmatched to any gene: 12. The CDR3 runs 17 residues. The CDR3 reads CASSRKNSGTSEETQYF. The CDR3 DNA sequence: TGTGCCAGCAGCCGAAAGAACTCCGGGACTAGCGAAGAGACCCAGTACTTC.

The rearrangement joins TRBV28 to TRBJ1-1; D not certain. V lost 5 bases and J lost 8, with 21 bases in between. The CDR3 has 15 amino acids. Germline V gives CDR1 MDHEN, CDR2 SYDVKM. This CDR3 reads CASSRSERGFTEAFF. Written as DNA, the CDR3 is TGTGCCAGCAGTCGATCGGAGCGGGGATTTACAGAAGCTTTCTTT.

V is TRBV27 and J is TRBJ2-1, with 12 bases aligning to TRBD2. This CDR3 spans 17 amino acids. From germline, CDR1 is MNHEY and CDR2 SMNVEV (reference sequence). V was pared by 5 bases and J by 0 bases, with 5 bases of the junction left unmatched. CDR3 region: CASSPSSGRASYNEQFF. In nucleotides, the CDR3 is TGTGCCAGCAGTCCGTCTAGCGGGAGGGCCTCCTACAATGAGCAGTTCTTC.

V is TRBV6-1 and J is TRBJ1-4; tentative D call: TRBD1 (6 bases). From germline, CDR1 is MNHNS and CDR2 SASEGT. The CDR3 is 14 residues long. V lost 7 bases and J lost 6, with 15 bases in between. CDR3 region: CASITRGGDEKLFF. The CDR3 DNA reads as TGTGCCAGCATCACGAGGGGGGGGGATGAAAAACTGTTTTTT.